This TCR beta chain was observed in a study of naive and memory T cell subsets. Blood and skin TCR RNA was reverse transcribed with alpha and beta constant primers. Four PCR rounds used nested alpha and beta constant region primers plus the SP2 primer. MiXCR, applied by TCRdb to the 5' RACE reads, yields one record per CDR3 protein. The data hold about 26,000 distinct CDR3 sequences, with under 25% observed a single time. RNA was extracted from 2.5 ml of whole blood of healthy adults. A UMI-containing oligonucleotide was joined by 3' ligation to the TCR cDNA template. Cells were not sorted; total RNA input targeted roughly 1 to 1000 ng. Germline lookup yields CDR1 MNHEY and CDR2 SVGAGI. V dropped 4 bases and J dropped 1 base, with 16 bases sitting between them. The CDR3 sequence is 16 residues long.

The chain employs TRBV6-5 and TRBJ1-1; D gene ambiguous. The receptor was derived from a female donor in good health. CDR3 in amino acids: CASSLSRVLWNTEAFF. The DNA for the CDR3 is TGTGCCAGCAGTTTGTCCCGGGTACTATGGAACACTGAAGCTTTCTTT.